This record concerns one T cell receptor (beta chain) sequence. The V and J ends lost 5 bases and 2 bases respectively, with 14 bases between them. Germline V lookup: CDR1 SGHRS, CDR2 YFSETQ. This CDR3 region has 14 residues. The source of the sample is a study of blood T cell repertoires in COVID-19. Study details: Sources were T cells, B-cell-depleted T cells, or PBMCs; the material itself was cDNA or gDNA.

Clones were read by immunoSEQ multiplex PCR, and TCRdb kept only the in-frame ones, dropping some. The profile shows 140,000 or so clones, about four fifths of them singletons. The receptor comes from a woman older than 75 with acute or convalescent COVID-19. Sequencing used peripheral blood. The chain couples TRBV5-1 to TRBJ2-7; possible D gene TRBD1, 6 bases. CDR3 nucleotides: TGCGCCAGCAGTAAGGACAGCCGACCCTACGAGCAGTACTTC. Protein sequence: CASSKDSRPYEQYF.